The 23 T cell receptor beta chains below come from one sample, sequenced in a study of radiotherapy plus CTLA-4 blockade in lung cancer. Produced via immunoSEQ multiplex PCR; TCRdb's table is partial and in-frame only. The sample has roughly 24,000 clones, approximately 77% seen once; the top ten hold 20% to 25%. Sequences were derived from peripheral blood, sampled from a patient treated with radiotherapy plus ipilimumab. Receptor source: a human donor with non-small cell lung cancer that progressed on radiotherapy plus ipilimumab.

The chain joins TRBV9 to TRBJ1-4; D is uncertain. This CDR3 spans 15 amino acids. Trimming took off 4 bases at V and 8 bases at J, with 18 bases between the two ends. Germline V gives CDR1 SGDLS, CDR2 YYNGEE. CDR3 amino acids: CASSPRPNLGEKLFF. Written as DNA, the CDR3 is TGTGCCAGCAGCCCCCGACCCAACTTGGGGGAAAAACTGTTTTTT.

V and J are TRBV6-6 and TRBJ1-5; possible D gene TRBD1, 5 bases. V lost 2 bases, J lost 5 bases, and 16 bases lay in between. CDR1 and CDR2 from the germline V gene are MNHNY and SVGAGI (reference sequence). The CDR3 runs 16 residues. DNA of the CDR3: TGTGCCAGCAGTTACGGGGGTCAGGCGAGGGATCAGCCCCAGCATTTT. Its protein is CASSYGGQARDQPQHF.

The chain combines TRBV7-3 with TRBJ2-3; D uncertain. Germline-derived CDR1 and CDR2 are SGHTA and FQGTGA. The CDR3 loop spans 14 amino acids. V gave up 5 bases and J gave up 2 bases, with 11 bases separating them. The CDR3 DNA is TGTGCCAGCAGCCGAACTACAAACACAGATACGCAGTATTTT. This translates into CASSRTTNTDTQYF.

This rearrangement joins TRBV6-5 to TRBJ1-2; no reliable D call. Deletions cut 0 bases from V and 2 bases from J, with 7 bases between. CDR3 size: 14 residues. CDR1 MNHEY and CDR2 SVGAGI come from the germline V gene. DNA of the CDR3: TGTGCCAGCAGTTACTCAGCAGGCAACTATGGCTACACCTTC. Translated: CASSYSAGNYGYTF.

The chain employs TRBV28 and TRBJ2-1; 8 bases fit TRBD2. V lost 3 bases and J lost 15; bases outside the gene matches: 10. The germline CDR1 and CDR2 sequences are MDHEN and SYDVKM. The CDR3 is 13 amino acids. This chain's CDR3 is CASSLALAARGFF. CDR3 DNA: TGTGCCAGCAGTTTGGCACTAGCGGCCCGGGGGTTCTTC.

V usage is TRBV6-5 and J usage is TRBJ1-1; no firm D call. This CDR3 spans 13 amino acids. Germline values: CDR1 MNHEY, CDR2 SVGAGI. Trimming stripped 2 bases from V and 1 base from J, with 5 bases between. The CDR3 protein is CASSYGPNTEAFF. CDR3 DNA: TGTGCCAGCAGTTACGGGCCGAACACTGAAGCTTTCTTT.

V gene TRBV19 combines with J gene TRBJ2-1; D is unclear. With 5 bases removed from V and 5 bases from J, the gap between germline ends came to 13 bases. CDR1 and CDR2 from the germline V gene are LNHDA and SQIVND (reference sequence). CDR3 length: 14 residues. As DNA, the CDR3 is TGTGCCAGTAGTGAGACCGGGCAACACAATGAGCAGTTCTTC. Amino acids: CASSETGQHNEQFF.

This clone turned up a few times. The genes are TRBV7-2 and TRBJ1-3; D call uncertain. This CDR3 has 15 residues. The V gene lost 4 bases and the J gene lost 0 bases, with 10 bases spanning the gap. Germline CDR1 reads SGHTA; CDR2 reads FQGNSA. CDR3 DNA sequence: TGTGCCAGCAGCTCAGGTCCCAACTCTGGAAACACCATATATTTT. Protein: CASSSGPNSGNTIYF.

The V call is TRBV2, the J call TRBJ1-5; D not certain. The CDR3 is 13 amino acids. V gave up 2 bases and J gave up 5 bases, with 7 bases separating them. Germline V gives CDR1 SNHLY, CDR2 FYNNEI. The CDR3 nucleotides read TGTGCCAGCAGTGAACTTTACGATCAGCCCCAGCATTTT. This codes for CASSELYDQPQHF.

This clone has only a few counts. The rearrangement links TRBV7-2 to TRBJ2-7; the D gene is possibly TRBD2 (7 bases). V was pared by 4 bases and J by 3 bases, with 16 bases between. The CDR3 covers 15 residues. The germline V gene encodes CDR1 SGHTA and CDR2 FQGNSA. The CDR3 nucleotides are TGTGCCAGCAGCTCCTATCTGGGAGGGGGCTACGAGCAGTACTTC. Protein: CASSSYLGGGYEQYF.

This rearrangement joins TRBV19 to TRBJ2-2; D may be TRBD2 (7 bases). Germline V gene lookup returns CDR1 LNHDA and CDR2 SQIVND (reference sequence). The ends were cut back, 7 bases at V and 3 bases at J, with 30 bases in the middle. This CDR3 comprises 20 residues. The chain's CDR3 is CASTFQTGGGPKKDTGELFF. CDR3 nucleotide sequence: TGTGCCAGTACATTCCAAACGGGCGGGGGCCCGAAAAAGGACACCGGGGAGCTGTTTTTT.

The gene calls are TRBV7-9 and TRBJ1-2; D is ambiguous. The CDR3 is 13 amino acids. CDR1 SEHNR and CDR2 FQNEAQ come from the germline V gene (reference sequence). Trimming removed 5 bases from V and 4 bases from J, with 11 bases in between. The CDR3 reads CASSPQNSYGYTF. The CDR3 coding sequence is TGTGCCAGCAGCCCCCAAAACAGCTATGGCTACACCTTC.

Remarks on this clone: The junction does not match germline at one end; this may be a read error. The CDR3 sequence: CASSLEPGLAGGPYNEQFF. CDR3 coding DNA: TGTGCCAGTAGTCTAGAACCGGGACTAGCGGGAGGGCCCTACAATGAGCAGTTCTTC. J is TRBJ2-1 and V is TRBV19; 16 bases match TRBD2. The CDR3 is 19 amino acids. From germline, CDR1 is LNHDA and CDR2 SQIVND (reference sequence). Variable domain in full (rest from reference TRBV19 and TRBJ2-1): DGGITQSPKYLFRKEGQNVTLSCEQNLNHDAMYWYRQDPGQGLRLIYYSQIVNDFQKGDIAEGYSVSREKKESFPLTVTSAQKNPTAFYLCASSLEPGLAGGPYNEQFFGPGTRLTVL.

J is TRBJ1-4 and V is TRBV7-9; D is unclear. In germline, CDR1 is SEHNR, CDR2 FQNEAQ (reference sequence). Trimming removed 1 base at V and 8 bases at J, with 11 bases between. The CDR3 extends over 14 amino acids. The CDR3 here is CASSLVQDQEKLFF. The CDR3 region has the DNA TGTGCCAGCAGCTTAGTTCAGGATCAAGAAAAACTGTTTTTT.

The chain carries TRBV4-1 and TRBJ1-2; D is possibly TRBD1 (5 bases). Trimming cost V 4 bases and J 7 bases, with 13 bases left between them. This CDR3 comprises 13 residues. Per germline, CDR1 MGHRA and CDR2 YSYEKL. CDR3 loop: CASSLVGGTGYTF. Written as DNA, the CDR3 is TGCGCCAGCAGCCTCGTCGGGGGGACTGGCTACACCTTC.

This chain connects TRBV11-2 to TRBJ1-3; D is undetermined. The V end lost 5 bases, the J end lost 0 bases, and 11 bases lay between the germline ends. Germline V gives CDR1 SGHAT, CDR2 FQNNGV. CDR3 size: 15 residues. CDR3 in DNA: TGTGCCAGCAGCCCCAATTTAGTCTCTGGAAACACCATATATTTT. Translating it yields CASSPNLVSGNTIYF.

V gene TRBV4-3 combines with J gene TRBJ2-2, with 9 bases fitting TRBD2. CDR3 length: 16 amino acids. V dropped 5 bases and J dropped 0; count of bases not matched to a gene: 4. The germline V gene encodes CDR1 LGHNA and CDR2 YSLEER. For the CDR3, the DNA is TGCGCCAGCAGCTTTAGCGGGGGTACGAACACCGGGGAGCTGTTTTTT. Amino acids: CASSFSGGTNTGELFF.

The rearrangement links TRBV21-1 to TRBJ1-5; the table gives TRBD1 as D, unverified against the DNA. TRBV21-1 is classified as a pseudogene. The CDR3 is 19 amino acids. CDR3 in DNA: TGTGCCAGCAGCCTAGGGGGGACAGGGGGCCGGGAAGAGAATCAGCCCCAGCATTTT. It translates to CASSLGGTGGREENQPQHF.

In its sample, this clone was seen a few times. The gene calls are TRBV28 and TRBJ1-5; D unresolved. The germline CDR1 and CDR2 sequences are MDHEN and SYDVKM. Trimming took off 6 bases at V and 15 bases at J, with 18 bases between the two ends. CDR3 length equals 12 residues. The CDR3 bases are TGTGCCAGCAGCCTTCAAGACCGGGCCCCGCATTTT. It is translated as CASSLQDRAPHF.

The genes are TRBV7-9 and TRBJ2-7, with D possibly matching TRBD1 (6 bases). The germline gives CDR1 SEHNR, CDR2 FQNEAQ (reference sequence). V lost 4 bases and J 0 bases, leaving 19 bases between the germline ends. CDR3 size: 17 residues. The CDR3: CASSSISGHYSSYEQYF. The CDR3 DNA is TGTGCCAGCAGCTCCATCTCGGGACACTATAGCTCCTACGAGCAGTACTTC. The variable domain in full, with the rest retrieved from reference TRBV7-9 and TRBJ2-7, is DTGVSQNPRHKITKRGQNVTFRCDPISEHNRLYWYRQTLGQGPEFLTYFQNEAQLEKSRLLSDRFSAERPKGSFSTLEIQRTEQGDSAMYLCASSSISGHYSSYEQYFGPGTRLTVT.

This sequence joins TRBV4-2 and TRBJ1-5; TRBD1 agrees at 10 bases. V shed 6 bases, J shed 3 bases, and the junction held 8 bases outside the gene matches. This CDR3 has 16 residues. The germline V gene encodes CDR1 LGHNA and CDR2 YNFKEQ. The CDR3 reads CASSSGTGASNQPQHF. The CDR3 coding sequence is TGTGCCAGCAGTTCCGGGACAGGGGCCTCCAATCAGCCCCAGCATTTT.

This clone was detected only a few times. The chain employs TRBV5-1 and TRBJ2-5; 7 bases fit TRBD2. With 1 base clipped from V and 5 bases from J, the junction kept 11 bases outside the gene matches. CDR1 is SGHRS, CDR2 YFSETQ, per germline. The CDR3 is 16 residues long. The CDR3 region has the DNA TGCGCCAGCAGCTTGAGACGGGCGGGGGACTCCGAGACCCAGTACTTC. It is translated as CASSLRRAGDSETQYF. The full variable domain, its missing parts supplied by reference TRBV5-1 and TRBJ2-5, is KAGVTQTPRYLIKTRGQQVTLSCSPISGHRSVSWYQQTPGQGLQFLFEYFSETQRNKGNFPGRFSGRQFSNSRSEMNVSTLELGDSALYLCASSLRRAGDSETQYFGPGTRLLVL.

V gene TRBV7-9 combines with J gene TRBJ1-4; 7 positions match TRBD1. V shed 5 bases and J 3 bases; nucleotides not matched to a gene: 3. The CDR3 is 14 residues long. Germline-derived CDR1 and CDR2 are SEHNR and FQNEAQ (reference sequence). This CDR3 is CASSHRGPNEKLFF. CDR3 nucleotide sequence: TGTGCCAGCAGCCACAGGGGACCTAATGAAAAACTGTTTTTT. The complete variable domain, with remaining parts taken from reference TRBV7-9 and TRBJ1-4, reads DTGVSQNPRHKITKRGQNVTFRCDPISEHNRLYWYRQTLGQGPEFLTYFQNEAQLEKSRLLSDRFSAERPKGSFSTLEIQRTEQGDSAMYLCASSHRGPNEKLFFGSGTQLSVL.